The rows below give T cell receptor beta chains drawn from one sample of a study of shared clonotypes between healthy human individuals. Clones were read by immunoSEQ multiplex PCR, and TCRdb kept only the in-frame ones, dropping some. The table has fewer than 1.8 million clones, 97% to 99% seen once. Source material: naive CD4+ T cells sorted from blood. The receptors were gathered from a man aged 30 to 45 in good health. Both conserved end residues are trimmed from each CDR3. Fields, in order: D gene, J gene, V gene, clone size, CDR3 protein. A D gene is named only where the DNA matches it firmly. Size values are once, few and many counts, or a class for expanded clones, and some rows have none.

D gene: .
J gene: TRBJ1-5
V gene: TRBV19
clone size: .
CDR3 protein: ASSMEQGKSMSNQPQH

D gene: .
J gene: TRBJ1-5
V gene: TRBV5-1
clone size: .
CDR3 protein: ASSLEGMLGQPQH

D gene: .
J gene: TRBJ1-5
V gene: TRBV18
clone size: .
CDR3 protein: ASSLGGDRYQPQH

D gene: .
J gene: TRBJ2-7
V gene: TRBV11-2
clone size: .
CDR3 protein: ASSRDLVFGDYEQY

D gene: TRBD1
J gene: TRBJ2-1
V gene: TRBV7-8
clone size: .
CDR3 protein: ASSPGPGGLDYNEQF

D gene: .
J gene: TRBJ2-6
V gene: TRBV7-9
clone size: .
CDR3 protein: ASTPGVAGANVLT

D gene: TRBD1
J gene: TRBJ2-5
V gene: TRBV7-6
clone size: .
CDR3 protein: ASSLGQGANQETQY

D gene: TRBD1
J gene: TRBJ2-3
V gene: TRBV9
clone size: .
CDR3 protein: ASSVQGQRTDTQY

D gene: .
J gene: TRBJ1-1
V gene: TRBV27
clone size: .
CDR3 protein: ASSFFPGMNTEAF

D gene: .
J gene: TRBJ1-4
V gene: TRBV15
clone size: .
CDR3 protein: ATSRVGLQNEKLF

D gene: .
J gene: TRBJ1-1
V gene: TRBV5-5
clone size: .
CDR3 protein: ASSLVMAGTLNTEAF

D gene: TRBD1
J gene: TRBJ2-7
V gene: TRBV6-6
clone size: .
CDR3 protein: ASKRQGSYPYEQY

D gene: .
J gene: TRBJ2-5
V gene: TRBV29-1
clone size: .
CDR3 protein: SVGTLRGTQY

D gene: .
J gene: TRBJ1-2
V gene: TRBV28
clone size: .
CDR3 protein: ASKEGTREGYT

D gene: TRBD1
J gene: TRBJ1-2
V gene: TRBV11-3
clone size: once
CDR3 protein: ASSPGQGSSYT

D gene: TRBD1
J gene: TRBJ2-7
V gene: TRBV5-5
clone size: .
CDR3 protein: ASSRTGASYEQY

D gene: TRBD2
J gene: TRBJ2-7
V gene: TRBV18
clone size: .
CDR3 protein: ASSPRLAGGPEQY

D gene: TRBD1
J gene: TRBJ1-1
V gene: TRBV7-9
clone size: .
CDR3 protein: ASSLFPGGWTEAF

D gene: TRBD2
J gene: TRBJ2-5
V gene: TRBV7-2
clone size: .
CDR3 protein: ASSQKSGGETQY

D gene: .
J gene: TRBJ1-2
V gene: TRBV7-9
clone size: .
CDR3 protein: ASSLGPGGYGYT

D gene: TRBD1
J gene: TRBJ2-5
V gene: TRBV13
clone size: .
CDR3 protein: ASSLGSTGIQETQY

D gene: .
J gene: TRBJ2-7
V gene: TRBV29-1
clone size: .
CDR3 protein: SVSGAYEQY

D gene: TRBD1
J gene: TRBJ2-1
V gene: TRBV7-6
clone size: .
CDR3 protein: ASSLVDRGHEQF

D gene: .
J gene: TRBJ1-2
V gene: TRBV7-9
clone size: .
CDR3 protein: ASSSGTLSNYGYT

D gene: .
J gene: TRBJ1-2
V gene: TRBV5-4
clone size: .
CDR3 protein: ASSSTGSGGYT

D gene: TRBD2
J gene: TRBJ2-1
V gene: TRBV7-9
clone size: once
CDR3 protein: ASSLPLAGPLDEEQF

D gene: TRBD2
J gene: TRBJ2-1
V gene: TRBV9
clone size: .
CDR3 protein: ASSVSGRGEQF

D gene: .
J gene: TRBJ1-5
V gene: TRBV7-2
clone size: once
CDR3 protein: ASSNRDGGQPQH

D gene: TRBD1
J gene: TRBJ2-7
V gene: TRBV7-2
clone size: .
CDR3 protein: ASSTTGTGAYEQY

D gene: .
J gene: TRBJ2-7
V gene: TRBV6-5
clone size: .
CDR3 protein: ASSYGAAIKYEQY

D gene: .
J gene: TRBJ2-6
V gene: TRBV5-4
clone size: .
CDR3 protein: ASGPASGANVLT

D gene: TRBD2
J gene: TRBJ2-1
V gene: TRBV19
clone size: .
CDR3 protein: ASSIGSAGGPYEQF

D gene: TRBD1
J gene: TRBJ2-7
V gene: TRBV5-1
clone size: .
CDR3 protein: ASSLGDRGGSYEQY

D gene: .
J gene: TRBJ2-1
V gene: TRBV2
clone size: .
CDR3 protein: ASSYAGEQF

D gene: .
J gene: TRBJ2-7
V gene: TRBV18
clone size: .
CDR3 protein: ASSQDLASYEQY

D gene: .
J gene: TRBJ1-1
V gene: TRBV18
clone size: .
CDR3 protein: ASSDAWRGMNTEAF

D gene: .
J gene: TRBJ1-4
V gene: TRBV6-1
clone size: .
CDR3 protein: ASRDITAVNEKLF

D gene: .
J gene: TRBJ2-3
V gene: TRBV19
clone size: .
CDR3 protein: ASTNRGFTDTQY

D gene: TRBD1
J gene: TRBJ2-3
V gene: TRBV7-9
clone size: .
CDR3 protein: ASSFYGQGTDTQY

D gene: .
J gene: TRBJ1-1
V gene: TRBV2
clone size: .
CDR3 protein: ASANSGAGNTEAF

D gene: TRBD1
J gene: TRBJ1-5
V gene: TRBV5-1
clone size: .
CDR3 protein: ASSWGTGDQPQH

D gene: .
J gene: TRBJ2-1
V gene: TRBV9
clone size: .
CDR3 protein: ASSAHGSNSYNEQF

D gene: .
J gene: TRBJ2-7
V gene: TRBV9
clone size: .
CDR3 protein: ASSPSLLLYEQY

D gene: TRBD2
J gene: TRBJ2-7
V gene: TRBV29-1
clone size: .
CDR3 protein: SVEERSGRAYEQY

D gene: TRBD1
J gene: TRBJ2-5
V gene: TRBV9
clone size: .
CDR3 protein: ASSASPRGLGETQY

D gene: .
J gene: TRBJ1-1
V gene: TRBV29-1
clone size: .
CDR3 protein: SVEDHRTVNTEAF

D gene: .
J gene: TRBJ2-5
V gene: TRBV7-9
clone size: .
CDR3 protein: ASSVTAETQY

D gene: TRBD2
J gene: TRBJ2-1
V gene: TRBV4-3
clone size: .
CDR3 protein: ASSQSLAANSYNEQF

D gene: TRBD1
J gene: TRBJ1-2
V gene: TRBV18
clone size: .
CDR3 protein: ASSPLDRGFAGYT

D gene: .
J gene: TRBJ2-7
V gene: TRBV10-3
clone size: .
CDR3 protein: AISPTSYEQY

D gene: TRBD1
J gene: TRBJ1-2
V gene: TRBV7-9
clone size: once
CDR3 protein: ASSLVAGGLDGYT

D gene: .
J gene: TRBJ2-1
V gene: TRBV29-1
clone size: .
CDR3 protein: STGSSGGYNEQF

D gene: .
J gene: TRBJ2-2
V gene: TRBV28
clone size: .
CDR3 protein: ASSLMTPLGELF

D gene: .
J gene: TRBJ2-5
V gene: TRBV5-4
clone size: .
CDR3 protein: ASSLGGDSQETQY

D gene: .
J gene: TRBJ2-7
V gene: TRBV7-9
clone size: .
CDR3 protein: ASSFPSGVLFNYEQY